This passage covers 12 T cell receptor beta chains from one sample sequenced in a study of blood T cell repertoires in COVID-19. Some clones are missing from TCRdb's copy, which holds only in-frame ones; the method was immunoSEQ multiplex PCR. The sample carries about 110,000 clones, 65% to 80% recorded once. The sample consisted of peripheral blood. Receptors were obtained from a man between 70 and 80 years old with active or convalescent COVID-19.

The V call is TRBV5-1, the J call TRBJ1-1; 7 positions agree with TRBD1. The junction had 4 bases not matched to a gene; V was cut back by 0 bases and J by 2 bases. The germline V gene has CDR1 SGHRS and CDR2 YFSETQ. This CDR3 contains 15 residues. DNA of the CDR3: TGCGCCAGCAGCTTGGGAGGGGGCACCAACACTGAAGCTTTCTTT. Protein: CASSLGGGTNTEAFF.

The V and J genes are TRBV5-6 and TRBJ2-7; D unresolved. V gave up 4 bases and J gave up 0 bases, with 11 bases separating them. The CDR3 is 14 residues long. Germline CDR1 reads SGHDT; CDR2 reads YYEEEE. CDR3 coding DNA: TGTGCCAGCAGCCCGACTGGTTTCTCCTACGAGCAGTACTTC. Amino acid sequence: CASSPTGFSYEQYF.

V gene TRBV12-5 combines with J gene TRBJ2-1, with TRBD2 matching 11 bases. Germline loops: CDR1 LGHNT, CDR2 FRNRAP. The CDR3 extends over 18 amino acids. Trimming cost V 3 bases and J 0 bases; bases outside gene matches: 7. The CDR3 loop reads CASGLSSGGPYSYNEQFF. Written as DNA, the CDR3 is TGTGCTAGTGGTTTATCTAGCGGGGGGCCCTACTCCTACAATGAGCAGTTCTTC.

The rearrangement uses TRBV5-4 and TRBJ1-6, with D unresolved. V was clipped by 4 bases and J by 10 bases, with 12 bases between them. Germline CDR1 SGHNT, CDR2 YYREEE (reference sequence). This CDR3 spans 13 amino acids. DNA of the CDR3: TGTGCCAGCAGCCTGGACTCGGGGTCACCCCTCCACTTT. Translated: CASSLDSGSPLHF.

This clone was picked up a small number of times. The chain joins TRBV15 to TRBJ1-4; unclear D gene. The V gene lost 1 base and the J gene lost 8 bases, with 11 bases spanning the gap. Germline CDR1 reads LNHNV; CDR2 reads YYDKDF (reference sequence). The CDR3 has 14 amino acids. The CDR3 bases are TGTGCCACCAGCAGAGCCCGCCAGAGGGAAAAACTGTTTTTT. Residues: CATSRARQREKLFF.

This sequence joins TRBV4-1 and TRBJ2-1; D not resolved. Germline CDR1 and CDR2: MGHRA and YSYEKL. V was clipped by 0 bases and J by 9 bases, with 9 bases between them. The CDR3 is 13 amino acids. CDR3 residues: CASSQDAAAEQFF. DNA of the CDR3: TGCGCCAGCAGCCAAGACGCGGCGGCTGAGCAGTTCTTC.

V is TRBV27 and J is TRBJ2-6, with TRBD2 identical over 12 bases. With V trimmed by 8 bases and J by 0 bases, 8 bases remained unmatched. Germline CDR1 reads MNHEY; CDR2 reads SMNVEV (reference sequence). The CDR3 spans 18 residues. As DNA, the CDR3 is TGTGCCAGCTGTAAACTAGCGGGAGGCCTCTCTGGGGCCAACGTCCTGACTTTC. Its translation: CASCKLAGGLSGANVLTF. The entire variable domain, with the rest obtained from reference TRBV27 and TRBJ2-6, is as follows: EAQVTQNPRYLITVTGKKLTVTCSQNMNHEYMSWYRQDPGLGLRQIYYSMNVEVTDKGDVPEGYKVSRKEKRNFPLILESPSPNQTSLYFCASCKLAGGLSGANVLTFGAGSRLTVL.

The sample holds one count of this clone. J is TRBJ2-6 and V is TRBV11-2; no firm D call. The germline V gene encodes CDR1 SGHAT and CDR2 FQNNGV. This CDR3 is 16 amino acids long. V lost 2 bases, J lost 2 bases, and 10 bases lay in between. The CDR3 reads CASSLRGSAGANVLTF. In DNA form, the CDR3 reads TGTGCCAGCAGCTTACGAGGTTCGGCTGGGGCCAACGTCCTGACTTTC.

The gene calls are TRBV5-1 and TRBJ2-3, with D hard to call. This CDR3 is 15 amino acids long. Trimming removed 6 bases from V and 0 bases from J, with 14 bases in between. Germline V gene lookup returns CDR1 SGHRS and CDR2 YFSETQ. CDR3 in DNA: TGCGCCAGCACCCCGATTGTGACTAGCACAGATACGCAGTATTTT. It encodes CASTPIVTSTDTQYF.

The J gene is TRBJ1-4, the V gene TRBV28; D gene ambiguous. This CDR3 is 15 amino acids long. The germline gives CDR1 MDHEN, CDR2 SYDVKM. V was cut by 8 bases and J by 2 bases, with 15 bases left in between. The CDR3 region has the DNA TGTGCCAGCTCCTCCCCAGGCTTTACTAATGAAAAACTGTTTTTT. This sequence encodes CASSSPGFTNEKLFF.

This chain links TRBV9 with TRBJ2-1; 8 bases are a match to TRBD2. V shed 0 bases, J shed 6 bases, and the junction held 8 bases outside the gene matches. CDR1 is SGDLS and CDR2 is YYNGEE in the germline V gene. CDR3 length equals 16 residues. As DNA, the CDR3 is TGTGCCAGCAGCGTAGTTGGCGGGAGGTCGGGCAATGAGCAGTTCTTC. This codes for CASSVVGGRSGNEQFF.

This clone turned up a few times. CDR3 amino acids: CATSRETGPYGYTF. For the CDR3, the DNA is TGTGCCACCAGCAGGGAGACAGGGCCCTATGGCTACACCTTC. The chain employs TRBV15 and TRBJ1-2; 7 bases match TRBD1. The CDR3 has 14 amino acids. J lost 4 bases, V lost 3 bases, and 5 bases had no gene match. The V gene's germline CDR1 is LNHNV and CDR2 YYDKDF (reference sequence). The full variable domain, completed using reference TRBV15 and TRBJ1-2, is DAMVIQNPRYQVTQFGKPVTLSCSQTLNHNVMYWYQQKSSQAPKLLFHYYDKDFNNEADTPDNFQSRRPNTSFCFLDIRSPGLGDTAMYLCATSRETGPYGYTFGSGTRLTVV.